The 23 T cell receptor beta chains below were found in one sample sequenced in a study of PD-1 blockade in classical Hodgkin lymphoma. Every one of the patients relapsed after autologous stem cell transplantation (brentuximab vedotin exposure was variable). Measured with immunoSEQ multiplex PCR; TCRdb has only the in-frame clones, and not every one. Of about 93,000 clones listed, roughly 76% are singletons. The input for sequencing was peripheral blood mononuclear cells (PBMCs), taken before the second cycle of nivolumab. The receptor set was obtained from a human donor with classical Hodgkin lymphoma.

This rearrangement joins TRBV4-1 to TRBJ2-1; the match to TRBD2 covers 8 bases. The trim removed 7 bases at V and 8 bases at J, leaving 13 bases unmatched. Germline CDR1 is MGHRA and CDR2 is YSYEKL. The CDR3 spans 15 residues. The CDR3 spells CASKPAGVIVYEQFF. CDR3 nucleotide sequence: TGCGCCAGCAAGCCAGCGGGAGTCATAGTCTATGAGCAGTTCTTC.

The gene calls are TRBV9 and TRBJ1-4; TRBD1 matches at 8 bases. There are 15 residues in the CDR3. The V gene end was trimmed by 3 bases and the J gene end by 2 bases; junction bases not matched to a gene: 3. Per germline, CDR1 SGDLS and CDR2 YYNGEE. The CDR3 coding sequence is TGTGCCAGCAGCGCGCAGGGGGCGACTAATGAAAAACTGTTTTTT. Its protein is CASSAQGATNEKLFF.

Here the CDR3 DNA reads TGCGCCAGCACCCCTACGGGAGTCACCGGGGAGCTGTTTTTT. Translated: CASTPTGVTGELFF. The chain links TRBV5-1 to TRBJ2-2; weak D call: TRBD2 (6 bases). CDR3 length: 14 residues. With 6 bases removed from V and 4 bases from J, the gap between germline ends came to 13 bases. Germline lookup yields CDR1 SGHRS and CDR2 YFSETQ.

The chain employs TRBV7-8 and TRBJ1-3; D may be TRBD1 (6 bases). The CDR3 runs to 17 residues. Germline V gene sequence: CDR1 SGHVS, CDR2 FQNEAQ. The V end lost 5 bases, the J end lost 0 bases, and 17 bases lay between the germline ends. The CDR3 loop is CASSPQPRGRSGNTIYF. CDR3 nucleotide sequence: TGTGCCAGCAGCCCCCAACCCAGGGGACGCTCTGGAAACACCATATATTTT.

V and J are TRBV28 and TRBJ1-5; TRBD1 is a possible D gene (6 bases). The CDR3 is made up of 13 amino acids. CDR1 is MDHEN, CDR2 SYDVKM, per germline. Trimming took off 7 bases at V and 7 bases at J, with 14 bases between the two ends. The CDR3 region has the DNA TGTGCCAGCAACCAACAGGGTCACCAGCCCCAGCATTTT. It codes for CASNQQGHQPQHF.

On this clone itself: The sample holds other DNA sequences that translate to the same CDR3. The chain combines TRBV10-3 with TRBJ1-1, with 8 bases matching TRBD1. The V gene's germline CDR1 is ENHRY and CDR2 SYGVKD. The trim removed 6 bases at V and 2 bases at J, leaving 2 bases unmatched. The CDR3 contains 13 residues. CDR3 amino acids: CAISGTGNTEAFF. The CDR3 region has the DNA TGTGCCATCAGCGGGACAGGAAACACTGAAGCTTTCTTT.

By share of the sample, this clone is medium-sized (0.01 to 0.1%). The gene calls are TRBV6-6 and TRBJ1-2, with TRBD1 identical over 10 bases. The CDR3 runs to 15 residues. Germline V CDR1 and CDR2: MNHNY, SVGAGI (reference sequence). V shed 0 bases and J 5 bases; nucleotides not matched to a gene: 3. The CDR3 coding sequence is TGTGCCAGCAGTTACTCGACAGGGGGCGGGTATGGCTACACCTTC. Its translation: CASSYSTGGGYGYTF.

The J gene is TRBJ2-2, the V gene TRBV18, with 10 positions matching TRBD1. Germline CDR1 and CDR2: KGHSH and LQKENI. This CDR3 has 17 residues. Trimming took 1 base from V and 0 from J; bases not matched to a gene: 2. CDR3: CASSPRTGGTNTGELFF. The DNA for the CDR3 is TGTGCCAGCTCACCACGGACAGGGGGGACGAACACCGGGGAGCTGTTTTTT.

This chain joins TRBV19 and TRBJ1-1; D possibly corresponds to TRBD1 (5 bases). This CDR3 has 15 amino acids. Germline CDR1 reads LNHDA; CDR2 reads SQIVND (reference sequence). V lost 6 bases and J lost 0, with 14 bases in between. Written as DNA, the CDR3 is TGTGCCAGTAGCCCCAAGGGGCAGCTGAACACTGAAGCTTTCTTT. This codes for CASSPKGQLNTEAFF.

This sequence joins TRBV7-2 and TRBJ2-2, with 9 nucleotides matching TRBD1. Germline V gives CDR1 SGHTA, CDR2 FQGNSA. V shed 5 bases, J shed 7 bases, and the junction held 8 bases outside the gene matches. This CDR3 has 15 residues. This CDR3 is CASSQGTGLFGELFF. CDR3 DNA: TGTGCCAGCAGCCAAGGGACAGGGTTATTCGGGGAGCTGTTTTTT.

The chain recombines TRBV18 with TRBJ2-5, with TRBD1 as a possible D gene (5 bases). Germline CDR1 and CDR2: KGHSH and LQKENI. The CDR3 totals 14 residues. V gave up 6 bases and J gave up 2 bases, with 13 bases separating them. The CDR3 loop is CASSPLTAQETQYF. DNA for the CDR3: TGTGCCAGCTCGCCTCTGACAGCTCAAGAGACCCAGTACTTC.

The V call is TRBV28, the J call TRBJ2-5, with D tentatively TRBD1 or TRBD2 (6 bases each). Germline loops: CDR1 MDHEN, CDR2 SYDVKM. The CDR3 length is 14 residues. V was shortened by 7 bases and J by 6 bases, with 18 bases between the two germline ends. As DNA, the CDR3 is TGTGCCAGCAACCCTCGGGGGCCTGTGAAGACCCAGTACTTC. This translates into CASNPRGPVKTQYF.

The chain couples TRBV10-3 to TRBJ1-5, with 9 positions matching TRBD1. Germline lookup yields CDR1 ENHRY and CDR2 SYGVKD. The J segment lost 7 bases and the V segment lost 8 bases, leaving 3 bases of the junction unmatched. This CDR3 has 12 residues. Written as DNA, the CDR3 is TGTGCCATCGGACAGGGGCGGCAGCCCCAGCATTTT. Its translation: CAIGQGRQPQHF.

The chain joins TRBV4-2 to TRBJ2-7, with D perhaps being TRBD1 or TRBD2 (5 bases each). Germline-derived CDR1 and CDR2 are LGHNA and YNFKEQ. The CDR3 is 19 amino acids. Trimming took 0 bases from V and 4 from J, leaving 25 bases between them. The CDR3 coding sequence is TGTGCCAGCAGCCAAGATCTTGGGACCTTCAGAACGTCGTGGTACGAGCAGTACTTC. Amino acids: CASSQDLGTFRTSWYEQYF.

The CDR3 DNA reads as TGCGCCAGCAGCCAAAGAGGACCGCAGTACCAAGAGACCCAGTACTTC. Translated, it gives CASSQRGPQYQETQYF. The chain joins TRBV4-3 to TRBJ2-5; unclear D gene. The CDR3 is 16 amino acids. V gave up 2 bases and J gave up 0 bases, with 13 bases separating them. Germline V gene data show CDR1 as LGHNA and CDR2 as YSLEER.

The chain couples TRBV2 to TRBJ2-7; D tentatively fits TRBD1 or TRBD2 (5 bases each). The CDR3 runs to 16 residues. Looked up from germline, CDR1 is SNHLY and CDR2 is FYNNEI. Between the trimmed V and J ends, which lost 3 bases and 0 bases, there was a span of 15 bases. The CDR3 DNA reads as TGTGCCAGCAGTGACCCCGGGACCGTCAGCTCCTACGAGCAGTACTTC. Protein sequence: CASSDPGTVSSYEQYF.

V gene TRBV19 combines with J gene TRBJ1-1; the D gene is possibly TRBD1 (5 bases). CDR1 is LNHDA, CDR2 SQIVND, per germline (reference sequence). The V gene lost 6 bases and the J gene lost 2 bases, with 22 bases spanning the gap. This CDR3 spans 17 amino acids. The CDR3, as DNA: TGTGCCAGTAGGATGGTCCCTGCCGGGACTGGTAACACTGAAGCTTTCTTT. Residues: CASRMVPAGTGNTEAFF.

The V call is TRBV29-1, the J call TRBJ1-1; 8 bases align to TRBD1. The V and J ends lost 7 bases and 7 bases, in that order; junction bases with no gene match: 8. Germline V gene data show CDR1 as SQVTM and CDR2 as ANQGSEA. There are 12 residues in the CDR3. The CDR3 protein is CSASGTGIEAFF. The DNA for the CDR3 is TGCAGCGCCTCCGGGACAGGCATTGAAGCTTTCTTT.

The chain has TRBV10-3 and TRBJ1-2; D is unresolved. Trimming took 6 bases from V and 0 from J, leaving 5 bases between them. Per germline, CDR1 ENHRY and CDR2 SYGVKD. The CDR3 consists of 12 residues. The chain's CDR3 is CAISPTNYGYTF. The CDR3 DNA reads TGTGCCATCAGCCCTACTAACTATGGCTACACCTTC.

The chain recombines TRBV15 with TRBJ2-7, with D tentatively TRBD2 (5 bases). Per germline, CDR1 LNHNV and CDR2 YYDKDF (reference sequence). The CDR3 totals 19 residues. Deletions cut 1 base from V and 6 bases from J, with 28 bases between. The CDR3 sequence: CATSRGGLMAGQSMGEQYF. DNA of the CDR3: TGTGCCACCAGCAGAGGAGGCCTCATGGCGGGCCAGAGCATGGGCGAGCAGTACTTC.

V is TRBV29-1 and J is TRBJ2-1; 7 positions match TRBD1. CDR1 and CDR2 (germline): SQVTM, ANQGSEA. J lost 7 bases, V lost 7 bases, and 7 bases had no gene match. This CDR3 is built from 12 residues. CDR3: CSASLTGNEQFF. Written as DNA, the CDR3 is TGCAGCGCTAGTTTGACAGGGAATGAGCAGTTCTTC.

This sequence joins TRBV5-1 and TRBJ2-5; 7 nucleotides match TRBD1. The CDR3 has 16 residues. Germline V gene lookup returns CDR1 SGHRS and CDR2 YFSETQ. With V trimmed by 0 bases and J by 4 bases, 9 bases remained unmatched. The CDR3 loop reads CASSLALTTGIETQYF. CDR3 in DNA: TGCGCCAGCAGCTTGGCTCTAACGACAGGGATAGAGACCCAGTACTTC.

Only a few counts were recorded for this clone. CDR3 in DNA: TGTGCCAGCTCACCTTACTCGGGGGCGGAGTATGGCTACACCTTC. This sequence encodes CASSPYSGAEYGYTF. The rearrangement links TRBV18 to TRBJ1-2, with D possibly being TRBD1 (6 bases). The CDR3 covers 15 residues. Trimming removed 3 bases at V and 5 bases at J, with 16 bases between. Germline CDR1 KGHSH, CDR2 LQKENI.